Following are 29 T cell receptor beta chains from one sample sequenced in a study of T cells after somatic rescue of genetic block. Here immunoSEQ multiplex PCR was the method, and the copy in TCRdb shows in-frame clones only, minus some. This sample has 85,000 to 100,000 clones, with 80% to 90% found just once. The sequenced sample consisted of peripheral blood mononuclear cells (PBMCs). All receptors come from a woman under 30.

The chain recombines TRBV19 with TRBJ2-7; D is unclear. The CDR3 length is 13 residues. V was pared by 5 bases and J by 0 bases, with 8 bases between. Germline assignment: CDR1 LNHDA and CDR2 SQIVND (reference sequence). CDR3 in amino acids: CASSPVTSYEQYF. CDR3 bases: TGTGCCAGTAGTCCGGTGACCTCCTACGAGCAGTACTTC.

The gene calls are TRBV9 and TRBJ1-1; D is unclear. CDR3 length equals 15 residues. V dropped 0 bases and J dropped 1 base, with 10 bases sitting between them. Germline CDR1 and CDR2: SGDLS and YYNGEE. The DNA of the CDR3 is TGTGCCAGCAGCGTAGGTCCCAGGTCGAACACTGAAGCTTTCTTT. Encoded protein: CASSVGPRSNTEAFF.

The gene calls are TRBV29-1 and TRBJ2-1, with D possibly matching TRBD1 (5 bases). Per the germline V gene, CDR1 is SQVTM and CDR2 is ANQGSEA. The CDR3 totals 12 residues. Between the trimmed V and J ends, which lost 7 bases and 3 bases, there was a span of 10 bases. In nucleotides, the CDR3 is TGCAGCGGGGGCGGCAGCTACAATGAGCAGTTCTTC. It encodes CSGGGSYNEQFF.

The chain employs TRBV19 and TRBJ1-5, with 8 bases matching TRBD1. Germline values: CDR1 LNHDA, CDR2 SQIVND (reference sequence). With V trimmed by 3 bases and J by 7 bases, 5 bases remained unmatched. The CDR3 sequence is 14 residues long. Written as DNA, the CDR3 is TGTGCCAGTAGTATGAGACAGGGGCAGCAGCCCCAGCATTTT. Translating gives CASSMRQGQQPQHF. The variable domain in full, with the rest retrieved from reference TRBV19 and TRBJ1-5, is DGGITQSPKYLFRKEGQNVTLSCEQNLNHDAMYWYRQDPGQGLRLIYYSQIVNDFQKGDIAEGYSVSREKKESFPLTVTSAQKNPTAFYLCASSMRQGQQPQHFGDGTRLSIL.

The rearrangement uses TRBV29-1 and TRBJ2-6, with 9 bases matching TRBD1. The V gene end was trimmed by 6 bases and the J gene end by 9 bases; junction bases not matched to a gene: 9. Germline CDR1 SQVTM, CDR2 ANQGSEA. The CDR3 is 14 amino acids. In DNA, the CDR3 is TGCAGCGTCCCGACGACAGGGGGGTTCAACGTCCTGACTTTC. This encodes CSVPTTGGFNVLTF.

The CDR3 loop reads CASSFSLIGEKLFF. CDR3 nucleotides: TGTGCCAGCAGTTTTTCCCTGATCGGAGAAAAACTGTTTTTT. The V gene is TRBV28, the J gene TRBJ1-4, with no clear D. Trimming removed 3 bases at V and 8 bases at J, with 13 bases between. There are 14 residues in the CDR3. Germline CDR1 is MDHEN and CDR2 is SYDVKM.

The chain employs TRBV6-4 and TRBJ2-1, with TRBD1 matching 8 bases. CDR3 length: 15 amino acids. The V and J ends lost 5 bases and 1 base, in that order; junction bases with no gene match: 4. Per the germline V gene, CDR1 is MRHNA and CDR2 is SNTAGT. DNA for the CDR3: TGTGCCAGCAGTATCGGACAGGGATCCTACAATGAGCAGTTCTTC. Translated: CASSIGQGSYNEQFF.

J is TRBJ2-7 and V is TRBV18; 8 bases map to TRBD1. V gave up 3 bases and J gave up 2 bases; unmatched junction bases: 15. CDR3 size: 18 residues. Germline V gene sequence: CDR1 KGHSH, CDR2 LQKENI. As DNA, the CDR3 is TGTGCCAGCTCACCCAACGTATGGGGGACAGGAGATCCCTACGAGCAGTACTTC. Its translation is CASSPNVWGTGDPYEQYF.

V and J are TRBV27 and TRBJ2-3; 9 bases align to TRBD1. In germline, CDR1 is MNHEY, CDR2 SMNVEV (reference sequence). CDR3 length: 15 residues. The junction had 8 bases not matched to a gene; V was cut back by 8 bases and J by 2 bases. The CDR3 bases are TGTGCCAGCCGGCGGGACAGGGACTTCACAGATACGCAGTATTTT. It translates to CASRRDRDFTDTQYF.

V usage is TRBV7-8 and J usage is TRBJ1-1; unclear D gene. Germline V gene lookup returns CDR1 SGHVS and CDR2 FQNEAQ. This CDR3 spans 13 amino acids. Between the trimmed V and J ends, which lost 0 bases and 6 bases, there was a span of 8 bases. CDR3 nucleotide sequence: TGTGCCAGCAGCTTAGCGTTGGGCGCTGAAGCTTTCTTT. Protein: CASSLALGAEAFF.

The rearrangement joins TRBV29-1 to TRBJ1-1, with D unclear. This CDR3 contains 10 residues. Germline-derived CDR1 and CDR2 are SQVTM and ANQGSEA. V gave up 7 bases and J gave up 5 bases, with 8 bases separating them. CDR3 sequence reads: CSAIVTEAFF. The CDR3, as DNA: TGCAGCGCTATCGTTACTGAAGCTTTCTTT.

The CDR3 region is CASSPGGLAKGGANVLTF. The CDR3, as DNA: TGTGCCAGCAGCCCCGGCGGACTAGCCAAGGGTGGGGCCAACGTCCTGACTTTC. This chain joins TRBV27 and TRBJ2-6, with 8 bases identical to TRBD2. CDR3 length: 18 amino acids. CDR1 is MNHEY, CDR2 SMNVEV, per germline (reference sequence). The V and J ends lost 6 bases and 3 bases, in that order; junction bases with no gene match: 13. Filled out from reference TRBV27 and TRBJ2-6, the complete variable domain reads EAQVTQNPRYLITVTGKKLTVTCSQNMNHEYMSWYRQDPGLGLRQIYYSMNVEVTDKGDVPEGYKVSRKEKRNFPLILESPSPNQTSLYFCASSPGGLAKGGANVLTFGAGSRLTVL.

The chain recombines TRBV19 with TRBJ2-6; 7 bases fit TRBD1. V dropped 6 bases and J dropped 2; count of bases not matched to a gene: 1. This CDR3 is 14 amino acids long. The germline V gene encodes CDR1 LNHDA and CDR2 SQIVND (reference sequence). The CDR3 coding sequence is TGTGCCAGTAGAGACAGGGCTGGGGCCAACGTCCTGACTTTC. The encoded protein is CASRDRAGANVLTF.

The rearrangement uses TRBV19 and TRBJ1-4, with 9 bases identical to TRBD1. CDR3 size: 15 residues. Germline values: CDR1 LNHDA, CDR2 SQIVND (reference sequence). V gave up 4 bases and J gave up 6 bases; unmatched junction bases: 6. This CDR3 is CASSSEQGADEKLFF. The CDR3 coding sequence is TGTGCCAGTAGTAGCGAACAGGGGGCAGATGAAAAACTGTTTTTT.

The J gene is TRBJ1-2, the V gene TRBV7-6; 7 bases are shared with TRBD1. This CDR3 region has 15 residues. V trimming: 5 bases; J trimming: 5 bases; junction bases outside the gene matches: 11. Germline V gives CDR1 SGHVS, CDR2 FNYEAQ. DNA of the CDR3: TGTGCCAGCAGCCATATGCGACAGGGAGTGTATGGCTACACCTTC. This encodes CASSHMRQGVYGYTF.

The chain is built from TRBV15 and TRBJ2-2; D remains unclear. Germline CDR1 LNHNV, CDR2 YYDKDF (reference sequence). The V end lost 2 bases, the J end lost 3 bases, and 7 bases lay between the germline ends. This CDR3 contains 14 residues. The CDR3 DNA follows: TGTGCCACCAGCAGACCCCCACACACCGGGGAGCTGTTTTTT. It yields the protein CATSRPPHTGELFF.

The rearrangement joins TRBV9 to TRBJ2-6, with D hard to call. V was shortened by 4 bases and J by 0 bases, with 17 bases between the two germline ends. The germline V gene has CDR1 SGDLS and CDR2 YYNGEE. The CDR3 extends over 18 amino acids. The CDR3 loop reads CASSPRPDLYSGANVLTF. For the CDR3, the DNA is TGTGCCAGCAGCCCCCGGCCCGACCTCTACTCTGGGGCCAACGTCCTGACTTTC.

The chain couples TRBV2 to TRBJ2-7; D not resolved. The CDR3 loop spans 14 amino acids. Trimming removed 3 bases at V and 7 bases at J, with 16 bases between. Per germline, CDR1 SNHLY and CDR2 FYNNEI. Here the CDR3 reads CASSETLGSEEQYF. The CDR3 coding sequence is TGTGCCAGCAGTGAGACCCTCGGGTCTGAGGAGCAGTACTTC.

This chain uses TRBV19 with TRBJ2-5; D is undetermined. The CDR3 totals 15 residues. Deletions cut 4 bases from V and 2 bases from J, with 14 bases between. CDR1 LNHDA and CDR2 SQIVND come from the germline V gene (reference sequence). CDR3 residues: CASSTLKLGQETQYF. The CDR3 nucleotides read TGTGCCAGTAGTACGCTCAAATTGGGGCAAGAGACCCAGTACTTC. The full variable domain, completed using reference TRBV19 and TRBJ2-5, is DGGITQSPKYLFRKEGQNVTLSCEQNLNHDAMYWYRQDPGQGLRLIYYSQIVNDFQKGDIAEGYSVSREKKESFPLTVTSAQKNPTAFYLCASSTLKLGQETQYFGPGTRLLVL.

By proportion, this clone is medium-sized. This chain connects TRBV27 to TRBJ2-1, with unresolved D. The germline CDR1 and CDR2 sequences are MNHEY and SMNVEV (reference sequence). This CDR3 spans 15 amino acids. With 1 base removed from V and 6 bases from J, the gap between germline ends came to 13 bases. In DNA form, the CDR3 reads TGTGCCAGCAGTTTATTCCAGAGTGACGGCAATGAGCAGTTCTTC. It is translated as CASSLFQSDGNEQFF.

This chain uses TRBV9 with TRBJ1-5, with unresolved D. This CDR3 has 13 residues. V was pared by 0 bases and J by 6 bases, with 7 bases between. From germline, CDR1 is SGDLS and CDR2 YYNGEE. CDR3 nucleotide sequence: TGTGCCAGCAGCGTAGGAGGAGGTCAGCCCCAGCATTTT. Protein product: CASSVGGGQPQHF.

The V call is TRBV11-3, the J call TRBJ2-5, with D maybe TRBD1 (6 bases). Germline V CDR1 and CDR2: SGHNT, YENEEA. V was shortened by 5 bases and J by 5 bases, with 15 bases between the two germline ends. This CDR3 is 14 amino acids long. The CDR3 is CASSNVQGRETQYF. CDR3 bases: TGTGCCAGCAGCAATGTACAGGGTAGGGAGACCCAGTACTTC.

This chain connects TRBV7-6 to TRBJ1-3; the D gene is possibly TRBD1 (6 bases). Germline lookup yields CDR1 SGHVS and CDR2 FNYEAQ. V was trimmed by 5 bases and J by 3 bases, leaving 11 bases between them. The CDR3 runs 14 residues. CDR3: CASSTYRDGNTIYF. CDR3 nucleotides: TGTGCCAGCAGCACATACAGGGATGGAAACACCATATATTTT.

This chain links TRBV30 with TRBJ2-2, with no clear D. The CDR3 spans 15 residues. Germline V gives CDR1 GTSNPN, CDR2 SVGIG (reference sequence). The V end was cut by 4 bases, the J end by 0 bases, with 12 bases between. The CDR3: CAWNRMAANTGELFF. The CDR3 nucleotides read TGTGCCTGGAATAGAATGGCGGCGAACACCGGGGAGCTGTTTTTT.

The V gene is TRBV9, the J gene TRBJ1-2; 10 bases are shared with TRBD1. CDR1 and CDR2 (germline): SGDLS, YYNGEE. The CDR3 contains 16 residues. V was pared by 4 bases and J by 2 bases, with 8 bases of the junction left unmatched. CDR3 loop: CASSIGTGVENYGYTF. The CDR3 bases are TGTGCCAGCAGCATAGGGACAGGGGTCGAAAACTATGGCTACACCTTC.

The V and J genes are TRBV7-9 and TRBJ2-1, with 14 bases matching TRBD2. Germline-derived CDR1 and CDR2 are SEHNR and FQNEAQ (reference sequence). The V gene end was trimmed by 6 bases and the J gene end by 6 bases; junction bases not matched to a gene: 10. The CDR3 runs 17 residues. The CDR3 loop reads CASRRTSGRMILNEQFF. DNA of the CDR3: TGTGCCAGCAGACGGACTAGCGGGAGGATGATCCTCAATGAGCAGTTCTTC.

CDR3 DNA sequence: TGTGCCAGCAGCTTGGGCAGGGGAGACACTGAAGCTTTCTTT. Its translation: CASSLGRGDTEAFF. The chain combines TRBV5-4 with TRBJ1-1, with a tentative D call TRBD1 (6 bases). The V and J ends lost 0 bases and 3 bases respectively, with 9 bases between them. This CDR3 contains 14 residues. The germline gives CDR1 SGHNT, CDR2 YYREEE (reference sequence).

This chain joins TRBV7-2 and TRBJ2-1, with D perhaps TRBD2 (6 bases). Trimming cost V 4 bases and J 10 bases, with 8 bases left between them. Per the germline V gene, CDR1 is SGHTA and CDR2 is FQGNSA. The CDR3 is 11 amino acids. The CDR3 nucleotides are TGTGCCAGCAGCTGGGGAGGCGAGCAGTTCTTC. Amino acids: CASSWGGEQFF.

The chain has TRBV29-1 and TRBJ2-4; the D is unclear. This CDR3 region has 12 residues. V was clipped by 3 bases and J by 5 bases, with 8 bases between them. In germline, CDR1 is SQVTM, CDR2 ANQGSEA. The CDR3 region is CSVDMAQNIQYF. The CDR3 bases are TGCAGCGTTGATATGGCTCAAAACATTCAGTACTTC.